This TCR beta chain was profiled in a study of blood T cell repertoires in COVID-19. Germline values: CDR1 LNHDA, CDR2 SQIVND (reference sequence). This CDR3 region has 14 residues. The V end was cut by 6 bases, the J end by 5 bases, with 13 bases between. Some clones are missing from TCRdb's copy, which holds only in-frame ones; the method was immunoSEQ multiplex PCR. The sample carries roughly 100,000 clones, about 91% recorded once. The specimen was peripheral blood. This chain links TRBV19 with TRBJ2-2; D is undetermined. The TCR sequence derives from a man aged 18 to 30 with acute or convalescent COVID-19. This CDR3 is CASRAFFLTGELFF. In DNA form, the CDR3 reads TGTGCCAGTAGGGCCTTTTTTCTGACCGGGGAGCTGTTTTTT.